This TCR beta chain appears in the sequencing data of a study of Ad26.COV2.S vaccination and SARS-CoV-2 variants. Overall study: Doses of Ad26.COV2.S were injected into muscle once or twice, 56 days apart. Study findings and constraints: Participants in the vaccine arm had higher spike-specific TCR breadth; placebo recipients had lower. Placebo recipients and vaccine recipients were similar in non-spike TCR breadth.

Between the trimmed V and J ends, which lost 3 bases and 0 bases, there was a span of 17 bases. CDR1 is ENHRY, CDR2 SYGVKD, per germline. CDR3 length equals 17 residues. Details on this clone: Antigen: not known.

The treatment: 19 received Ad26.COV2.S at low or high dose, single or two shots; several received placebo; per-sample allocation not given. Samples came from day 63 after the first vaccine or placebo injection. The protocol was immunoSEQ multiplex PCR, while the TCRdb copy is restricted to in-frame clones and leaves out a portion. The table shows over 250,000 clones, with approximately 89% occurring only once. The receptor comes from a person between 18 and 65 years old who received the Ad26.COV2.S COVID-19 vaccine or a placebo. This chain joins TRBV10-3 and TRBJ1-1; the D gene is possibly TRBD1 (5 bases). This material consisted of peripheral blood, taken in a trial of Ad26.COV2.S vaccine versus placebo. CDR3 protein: CAISDRPGQSMNTEAFF. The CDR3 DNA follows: TGTGCCATCAGTGATAGGCCGGGGCAGTCCATGAACACTGAAGCTTTCTTT.